This is a list of T cell receptor beta chains from one sample in a study of cytomegalovirus exposure and HLA in healthy donors. Clones were read by immunoSEQ multiplex PCR, and TCRdb kept only the in-frame ones, dropping some. Of some 150,000 clones listed, about 88% are singletons. Sequenced: PBMCs. These receptors all stem from a woman younger than 35 in good health and CMV-seropositive. Each CDR3 is given with its conserved first and last residue. Fields, in order: D gene, V gene, clone size, J gene, CDR3 protein, CDR3 DNA. The D gene is left open where the match is weak. Clone sizes are given selectively: once, few, many, or a class where the clone is expanded.

TRBD2	TRBV28	NA	TRBJ2-7	CASGLAGLSSYEQYF	TGTGCCAGCGGACTAGCGGGCCTCAGCTCCTACGAGCAGTACTTC
NA	TRBV5-8	once	TRBJ1-4	CASSAVLRANEKLFF	TGTGCCAGCAGCGCTGTGTTACGGGCTAATGAAAAACTGTTTTTT
NA	TRBV6-1	NA	TRBJ2-7	CASRITGSEQYF	TGTGCCAGCAGGATTACAGGGAGCGAGCAGTACTTC
TRBD1	TRBV6-6	NA	TRBJ2-7	CASSYGTGTYEQYF	TGTGCCAGCAGTTATGGGACAGGCACCTACGAGCAGTACTTC
NA	TRBV15	NA	TRBJ2-2	CATSLTGWGELFF	TGTGCCACCTCCCTTACAGGGTGGGGGGAGCTGTTTTTT
NA	TRBV11-2	few	TRBJ1-2	CASSLSGRNYGYTF	TGTGCCAGCAGCTTAAGTGGCCGTAACTATGGCTACACCTTC
NA	TRBV7-9	once	TRBJ2-5	CASSFGETQYF	TGTGCCAGCAGCTTCGGAGAGACCCAGTACTTC
TRBD2	TRBV6-1	medium-sized	TRBJ2-2	CASSGTSGYTGELFF	TGTGCCAGCAGCGGGACTAGCGGGTACACCGGGGAGCTGTTTTTT
NA	TRBV6-4	NA	TRBJ2-2	CASSDSNQGNTGELFF	TGTGCCAGCAGTGACTCGAATCAGGGGAACACCGGGGAGCTGTTTTTT
TRBD1	TRBV9	NA	TRBJ1-2	CASSVGDRDVNGYTF	TGTGCCAGCAGCGTAGGAGACAGGGATGTGAATGGCTACACCTTC
TRBD1	TRBV10-3	NA	TRBJ1-1	CAISDWTGGNTEAFF	TGTGCCATCAGTGACTGGACAGGGGGAAACACTGAAGCTTTCTTT
NA	TRBV18	NA	TRBJ1-1	CASSPLTRLSGASQDTEAFF	TGTGCCAGCTCACCACTCACACGGTTGTCAGGGGCTTCCCAGGACACTGAAGCTTTCTTT
TRBD1	TRBV18	NA	TRBJ1-2	CASSSTGQLFGYTF	TGTGCCAGCTCATCGACGGGACAGCTCTTCGGCTACACCTTC
TRBD1	TRBV19	NA	TRBJ1-4	CASSHGTATNEKLFF	TGTGCCAGTAGTCACGGGACAGCAACTAATGAAAAACTGTTTTTT
TRBD2	TRBV11-3	NA	TRBJ2-1	CASSLEAGWVREQFF	TGTGCCAGCAGCTTAGAAGCGGGATGGGTTAGGGAGCAGTTCTTC
TRBD2	TRBV28	NA	TRBJ2-2	CATLPIGGRAIGELFF	TGTGCCACGTTACCTATAGGCGGGAGGGCCATCGGGGAGCTGTTTTTT
TRBD1	TRBV6-5	NA	TRBJ2-7	CASSRLTGTASEQYF	TGTGCCAGCAGTCGTCTTACCGGGACAGCCTCCGAGCAGTACTTC
NA	TRBV27	NA	TRBJ2-7	CASSNRDSSYEQYF	TGTGCCAGCAGTAATCGGGATAGCTCCTACGAGCAGTACTTC
NA	TRBV2	NA	TRBJ1-1	CASSPIDINGNTEAFF	TGTGCCAGCAGTCCGATAGATATAAACGGGAACACTGAAGCTTTCTTT
TRBD1	TRBV19	NA	TRBJ2-7	CASSSTGNFEQYF	TGTGCCAGTAGCTCGACAGGGAACTTCGAGCAGTACTTC
NA	TRBV9	NA	TRBJ2-2	CASSVGIGAGELFF	TGTGCCAGCAGCGTCGGGATCGGGGCCGGGGAGCTGTTTTTT
NA	TRBV19	NA	TRBJ2-1	CASSGSRNSYNEQFF	TGTGCCAGTAGCGGGTCTCGTAACTCCTACAATGAGCAGTTCTTC
NA	TRBV5-1	NA	TRBJ2-1	CASSPNNEQFF	TGCGCCAGCAGCCCCAACAATGAGCAGTTCTTC
NA	TRBV6-1	NA	TRBJ2-7	CASTGVPYEQYF	TGTGCCAGCACAGGGGTTCCGTACGAGCAGTACTTC
TRBD2	TRBV2	NA	TRBJ2-1	CASSNIAGGFNEQFF	TGTGCCAGCAGCAACATAGCGGGAGGGTTCAATGAGCAGTTCTTC